This T cell receptor (beta chain) was documented in a study of cytomegalovirus exposure and HLA in healthy donors. Broader study findings: The authors later linked a missense DCLRE1C variant to TCR beta V- and J-gene trimming.

Germline V gene data show CDR1 as SGHAT and CDR2 as FQNNGV. The CDR3 has 15 amino acids. J was trimmed by 0 bases and V by 11 bases; bases with no gene match: 9. To note about this clone: Its matching antigen is unknown.

The PCR was carried out with 60 Vbeta primers and 13 Jbeta primers. TCRdb keeps only in-frame clones here, not all; method: immunoSEQ multiplex PCR. The sample holds about 150,000 clones, approximately 85% seen once. The specimen was PBMCs. The sequence derives from a woman aged 40-49 years in good health and CMV-seronegative. The chain links TRBV11-2 to TRBJ2-1; 8 bases fit TRBD2. The CDR3, as DNA: TGTGCCGGCTCAGCGGGAGTTAGCTCCTACAATGAGCAGTTCTTC. This sequence encodes CAGSAGVSSYNEQFF. The whole variable domain, remainder taken from reference TRBV11-2 and TRBJ2-1, is EAGVAQSPRYKIIEKRQSVAFWCNPISGHATLYWYQQILGQGPKLLIQFQNNGVVDDSQLPKDRFSAERLKGVDSTLKIQPAKLEDSAVYLCAGSAGVSSYNEQFFGPGTRLTVL.